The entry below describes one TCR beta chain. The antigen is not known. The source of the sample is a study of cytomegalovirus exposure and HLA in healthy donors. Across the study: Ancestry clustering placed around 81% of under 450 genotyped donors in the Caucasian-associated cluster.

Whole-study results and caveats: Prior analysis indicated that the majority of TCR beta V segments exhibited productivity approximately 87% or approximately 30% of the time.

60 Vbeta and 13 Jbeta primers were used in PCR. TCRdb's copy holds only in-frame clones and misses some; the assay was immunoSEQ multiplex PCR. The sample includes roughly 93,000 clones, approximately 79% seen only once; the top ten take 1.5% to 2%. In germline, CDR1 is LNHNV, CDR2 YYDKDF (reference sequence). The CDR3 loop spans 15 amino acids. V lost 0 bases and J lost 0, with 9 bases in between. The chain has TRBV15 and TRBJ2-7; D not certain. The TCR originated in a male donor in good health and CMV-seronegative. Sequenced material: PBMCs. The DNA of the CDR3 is TGTGCCACCAGCAGAGAGCAGGTCAGCTCCTACGAGCAGTACTTC. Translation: CATSREQVSSYEQYF.